The 27 T cell receptor beta chains reported below all come from one sample, sequenced in a study of CXCR3-negative and CXCR3-positive naive CD8 T cells. Through 5' RACE with UMI labels, the TRB cDNA libraries were prepared. Reanalyzing the 5' RACE reads, TCRdb keeps one entry per CDR3 protein, without DNA. Its listing shows around 40,000 distinct CDR3 sequences. The sample taken for sequencing was naive CXCR3- CD8+ T cells from blood. Subset reported: CD45RO-CCR7+CD27+CD95- naive CD8+ T cells lacking CXCR3 (TNR3-). The receptors shown here come from a human donor in good health. Some clones in this sample may be carry-over from other donors' samples.

The gene calls are TRBV12-3 or TRBV12-4 and TRBJ2-1; TCRdb indicates TRBD1, and absent DNA this call remains unverified. This CDR3 spans 16 amino acids. The CDR3 here is CASSLPATEIHNEQFF.

Here the CDR3 reads CSAETGANTEAFF. The chain joins TRBV29-1 to TRBJ1-1; TCRdb selects TRBD1, and the lack of DNA leaves this call unchecked. CDR3 size: 13 residues. Germline V gene data show CDR1 as SQVTM and CDR2 as ANQGSEA.

This rearrangement joins TRBV12-3 or TRBV12-4 to TRBJ1-1; TCRdb's assignment of TRBD1 cannot be checked, as there is no DNA. CDR3 length: 13 residues. The CDR3 sequence: CASRKSGGTEAFF.

The V call is TRBV29-1, the J call TRBJ1-1; TCRdb picks TRBD1, but there is no DNA to check that call. The CDR3 is 13 amino acids. CDR1 is SQVTM, CDR2 ANQGSEA, per germline. This CDR3 is CSVDGDGNTEAFF.

The chain is built from TRBV4-1 and TRBJ1-1; TCRdb's assignment of TRBD1 cannot be checked, as there is no DNA. The CDR3 is 15 amino acids. Looked up from germline, CDR1 is MGHRA and CDR2 is YSYEKL. The CDR3 spells CASSQEGRQVFEAFF.

This chain links TRBV7-2 with TRBJ2-5; without DNA, the TCRdb call of TRBD1 cannot be checked. CDR1 is SGHTA, CDR2 FQGNSA, per germline. CDR3 length equals 15 residues. This CDR3 reads CASSIEDRAQETQYF.

The chain carries TRBV28 and TRBJ1-5. This CDR3 is 14 amino acids long. Germline CDR1 reads MDHEN; CDR2 reads SYDVKM. The CDR3 loop reads CASNPREEVQPQHF.

J is TRBJ2-7 and V is TRBV7-2. The germline gives CDR1 SGHTA, CDR2 FQGNSA. The CDR3 runs to 12 residues. The CDR3 here is CASSLHGLEQYF.

The V call is TRBV7-9, the J call TRBJ2-2; TCRdb reports TRBD1, a call that lacks DNA to check it against. The CDR3 has 15 amino acids. Germline V CDR1 and CDR2: SEHNR, FQNEAQ (reference sequence). CDR3 region: CATAGASAGTGELFF. The whole variable domain, remainder taken from reference TRBV7-9 and TRBJ2-2, is DTGVSQNPRHKITKRGQNVTFRCDPISEHNRLYWYRQTLGQGPEFLTYFQNEAQLEKSRLLSDRFSAERPKGSFSTLEIQRTEQGDSAMYLCATAGASAGTGELFFGEGSRLTVL.

V and J are TRBV29-1 and TRBJ1-1. The CDR3 spans 11 residues. Looked up from germline, CDR1 is SQVTM and CDR2 is ANQGSEA. CDR3 protein: CSVYENTEAFF.

The chain uses TRBV20-1 and TRBJ1-2; TCRdb's D call of TRBD1 is untestable without DNA. CDR1 DFQATT and CDR2 SNEGSKA come from the germline V gene (reference sequence). This CDR3 region has 14 residues. The CDR3 here is CSARGGQGFFGYTF.

The chain recombines TRBV11-3 with TRBJ2-7; the TRBD1 assignment by TCRdb is unverifiable without DNA. CDR3 length: 13 amino acids. The germline V gene encodes CDR1 SGHNT and CDR2 YENEEA. CDR3 in amino acids: CASSFGTGSMEYF.

This chain joins TRBV5-5 and TRBJ2-1; TCRdb proposes TRBD1, but this gene call is untestable without DNA. CDR1 is SGHKS, CDR2 YYEKEE, per germline (reference sequence). This CDR3 is 14 amino acids long. The CDR3: CASSLRQGNLEQFF.

The gene calls are TRBV20-1 and TRBJ1-6; as DNA is missing, the TRBD1 call by TCRdb cannot be tested. Germline V gene sequence: CDR1 DFQATT, CDR2 SNEGSKA (reference sequence). The CDR3 has 14 amino acids. The CDR3 is CSARQGRDNSPLHF.

The V and J genes are TRBV29-1 and TRBJ2-1. CDR3 length: 14 amino acids. CDR1 SQVTM and CDR2 ANQGSEA come from the germline V gene. The CDR3: CSVDTMSSYNEQFF.

This chain connects TRBV29-1 to TRBJ2-3; TCRdb proposes TRBD2, but this gene call is untestable without DNA. Per germline, CDR1 SQVTM and CDR2 ANQGSEA. CDR3 size: 13 residues. This chain's CDR3 is CSVTSLGSDTQYF.

This chain connects TRBV19 to TRBJ2-7; TCRdb outputs TRBD2, but without DNA this stays unchecked. Per the germline V gene, CDR1 is LNHDA and CDR2 is SQIVND (reference sequence). This CDR3 spans 16 amino acids. CDR3 amino acids: CASSIWVAGGRYEQYF.

The rearrangement joins TRBV4-3 to TRBJ2-1; TCRdb designates TRBD1, a call that cannot be tested without DNA. Germline CDR1 and CDR2: LGHNA and YSLEER. The CDR3 contains 16 residues. The CDR3 protein is CASSQDLQGAYNEQFF.

The rearrangement joins TRBV7-6 to TRBJ2-1; the D gene TCRdb calls, TRBD2, cannot be checked with no DNA. Germline CDR1 and CDR2: SGHVS and FNYEAQ. The CDR3 length is 16 residues. The CDR3 spells CASSSRGGGSYSEQFF.

The CDR3 protein is CASSLGSGAYTEQFF. J is TRBJ2-1 and V is TRBV7-2; TCRdb proposes TRBD2, but this gene call is untestable without DNA. The germline gives CDR1 SGHTA, CDR2 FQGNSA. The CDR3 has 15 amino acids.

The rearrangement uses TRBV5-1 and TRBJ2-7; TCRdb's D call of TRBD1 is untestable without DNA. CDR1 SGHRS and CDR2 YFSETQ come from the germline V gene. The CDR3 loop spans 18 amino acids. CDR3 amino acids: CASSLGPGQGTDSYEQYF.

The V gene is TRBV4-2, the J gene TRBJ2-1; the TCRdb call, TRBD1, lacks DNA for checking. The CDR3 sequence is 14 residues long. Germline CDR1 LGHNA, CDR2 YNFKEQ. CDR3: CASTGPGKNNEQFF.

Frequency places this clonotype as medium-sized. This chain joins TRBV28 and TRBJ2-2. The germline CDR1 and CDR2 sequences are MDHEN and SYDVKM. CDR3 length equals 12 residues. This chain's CDR3 is CASRLDTGELFF. The full variable domain, in which reference TRBV28 and TRBJ2-2 provide the parts outside the CDR3, is DVKVTQSSRYLVKRTGEKVFLECVQDMDHENMFWYRQDPGLGLRLIYFSYDVKMKEKGDIPEGYSVSREKKERFSLILESASTNQTSMYLCASRLDTGELFFGEGSRLTVL.

The V and J genes are TRBV7-9 and TRBJ2-2. From germline, CDR1 is SEHNR and CDR2 FQNEAQ (reference sequence). CDR3 size: 16 residues. The chain's CDR3 is CARPIEVGRHTGELFF.

V usage is TRBV12-3 or TRBV12-4 and J usage is TRBJ2-1; TCRdb's D call of TRBD2 is untestable without DNA. The CDR3 spans 15 residues. CDR3 sequence reads: CASSGGLARVGEQFF.

The chain recombines TRBV7-9 with TRBJ2-1. Per germline, CDR1 SEHNR and CDR2 FQNEAQ (reference sequence). This CDR3 spans 14 amino acids. CDR3: CASRGISSYNEQFF.

CDR3 sequence reads: CASSQEMDRNTGELFF. The chain employs TRBV4-3 and TRBJ2-2; TCRdb selects TRBD1, and the lack of DNA leaves this call unchecked. The CDR3 spans 16 residues. Germline V gene lookup returns CDR1 LGHNA and CDR2 YSLEER.